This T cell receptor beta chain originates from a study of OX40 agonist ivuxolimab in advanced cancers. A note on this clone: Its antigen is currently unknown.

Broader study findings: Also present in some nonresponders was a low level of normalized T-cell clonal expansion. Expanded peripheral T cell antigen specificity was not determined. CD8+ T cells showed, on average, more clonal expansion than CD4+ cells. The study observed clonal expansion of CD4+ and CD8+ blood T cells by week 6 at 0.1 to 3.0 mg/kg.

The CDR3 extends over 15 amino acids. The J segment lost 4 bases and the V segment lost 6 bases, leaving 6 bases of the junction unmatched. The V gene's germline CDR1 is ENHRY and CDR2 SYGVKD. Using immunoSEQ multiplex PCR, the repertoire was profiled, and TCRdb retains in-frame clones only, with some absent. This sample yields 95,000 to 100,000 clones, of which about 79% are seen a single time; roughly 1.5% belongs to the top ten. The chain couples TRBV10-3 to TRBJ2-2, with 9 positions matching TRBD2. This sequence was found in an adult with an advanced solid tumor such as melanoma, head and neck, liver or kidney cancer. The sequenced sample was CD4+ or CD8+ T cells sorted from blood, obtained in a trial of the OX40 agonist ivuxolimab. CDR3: CAIREAGGGTGELFF. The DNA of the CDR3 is TGTGCCATCAGGGAAGCGGGGGGAGGCACCGGGGAGCTGTTTTTT.